The sequence of this T cell receptor beta chain was determined in a study of cytomegalovirus exposure and HLA in healthy donors. A word on this clone: The antigen remains undetermined.

PCR employed 60 Vbeta and 13 Jbeta primers. Libraries were prepared by immunoSEQ multiplex PCR; TCRdb keeps only in-frame clonotypes and omits some of them. Here the sample spans 150,000 to 200,000 clones, roughly 78% being singletons. Study-wide results and caveats: Later analysis reportedly placed an Asian-associated ancestry cluster below the approximately 700-donor mean in N-insertions. Previously analyzed data showed that most TCR beta V segments were productive at a frequency of about 87% or about 30%. TCR beta chains numbering 164 were designated cytomegalovirus-associated.

Each donor was healthy, and each was a bone marrow donor. J was trimmed by 4 bases and V by 3 bases; bases with no gene match: 8. The CDR3 is 15 residues long. The germline gives CDR1 SGHRS, CDR2 YFSETQ. The sequenced material came from PBMCs. The chain is built from TRBV5-1 and TRBJ1-1, with TRBD1 matching 8 bases. This TCR came from a woman between 50 and 59 years old in good health and CMV-seropositive. DNA of the CDR3: TGCGCCAGCAGCTCAATTTCCCAGGGGGCCACTGAAGCTTTCTTT. Translating it yields CASSSISQGATEAFF.